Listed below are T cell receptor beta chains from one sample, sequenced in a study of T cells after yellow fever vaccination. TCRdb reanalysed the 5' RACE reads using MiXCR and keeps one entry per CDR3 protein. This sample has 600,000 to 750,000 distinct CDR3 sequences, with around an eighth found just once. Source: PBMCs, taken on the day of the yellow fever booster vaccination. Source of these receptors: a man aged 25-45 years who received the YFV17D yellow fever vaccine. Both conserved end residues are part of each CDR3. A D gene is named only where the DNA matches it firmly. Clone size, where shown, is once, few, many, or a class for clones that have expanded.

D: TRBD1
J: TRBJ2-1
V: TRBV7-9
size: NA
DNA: TGTGCCAGCAGCCACCGGGACAGGTCCTACAATGAGCAGTTCTTC
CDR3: CASSHRDRSYNEQFF

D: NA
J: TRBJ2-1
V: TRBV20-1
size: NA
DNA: TGCTGTGCTAGCACTACCTATACCTACAATGAGCAGTTCTTC
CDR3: CCASTTYTYNEQFF

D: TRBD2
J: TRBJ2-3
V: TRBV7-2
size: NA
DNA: TGTGCCAGCAGCCTAGCGGTCTACACAGATACGCAGTATTTT
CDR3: CASSLAVYTDTQYF

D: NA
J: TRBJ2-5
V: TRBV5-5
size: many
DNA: TGTGCCAGCGGCCCCGTAGGGAACCTAGGGGTGGTTCAAGAGACCCAGTACTTC
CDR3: CASGPVGNLGVVQETQYF

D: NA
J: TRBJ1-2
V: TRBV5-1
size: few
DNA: TGCGCCAGCCGGGACATGAATGGCTACACCTTC
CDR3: CASRDMNGYTF

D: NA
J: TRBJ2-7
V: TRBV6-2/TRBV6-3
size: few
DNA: TGTGCCAGCAGTTACGGGACCGGGAGTAGCTACGAGCAGTACTTC
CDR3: CASSYGTGSSYEQYF

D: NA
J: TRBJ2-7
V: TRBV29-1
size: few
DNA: TGCAGCATCGGGGACCCCTACGAGCAGTACTTC
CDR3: CSIGDPYEQYF

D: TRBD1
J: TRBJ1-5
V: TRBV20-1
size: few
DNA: TGCAGTGCATCTTCAGGGGGCTGGGGCAATCAGCCCCAGCATTTT
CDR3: CSASSGGWGNQPQHF

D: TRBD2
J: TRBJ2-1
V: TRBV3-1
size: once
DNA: TGTGCCAGCTGCCATACAAGGACTAGCGGGAGCGTCAATGAGCAGTTCTTC
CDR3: CASCHTRTSGSVNEQFF

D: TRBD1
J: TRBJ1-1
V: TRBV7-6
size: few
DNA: TGTGCCAGCAGCTTAGGGGGGACAGGGATCATGAACACTGAAGCTTTCTTT
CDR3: CASSLGGTGIMNTEAFF

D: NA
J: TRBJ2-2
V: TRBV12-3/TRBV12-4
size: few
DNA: TGTGCCAGCAGTTTAGCGGGCAGAGCGAACACCGGGGAGCTGTTTTTT
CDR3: CASSLAGRANTGELFF

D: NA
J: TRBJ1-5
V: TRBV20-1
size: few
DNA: TGCAGTGCTAGCCCTTCGCGAAGGTTTCAGCCCCAGCATTTT
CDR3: CSASPSRRFQPQHF

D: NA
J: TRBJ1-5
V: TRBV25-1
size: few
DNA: TGTGCCAGCAGTGTTACAGGGACTCAGCCCCAGCATTTT
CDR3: CASSVTGTQPQHF

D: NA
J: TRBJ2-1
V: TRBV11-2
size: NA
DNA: TGTGCCAGCAGCTCCGATGAGCAGTTCTTC
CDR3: CASSSDEQFF

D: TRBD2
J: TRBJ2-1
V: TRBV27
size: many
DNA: TGTGCCAGCAGTTTCAGACTAGCGGGGGACAATGAGCAGTTCTTC
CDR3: CASSFRLAGDNEQFF

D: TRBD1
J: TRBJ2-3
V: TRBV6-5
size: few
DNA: TGTGCCAGCAGTTTTCGAACACAGACAGGGTTAATCGCAGATACGCAGTATTTT
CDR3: CASSFRTQTGLIADTQYF

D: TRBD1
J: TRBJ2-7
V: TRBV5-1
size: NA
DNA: TGCGCCAGCAGCTTGGCCCTGACAGGGTCGTACGAGCAGTACTTC
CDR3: CASSLALTGSYEQYF

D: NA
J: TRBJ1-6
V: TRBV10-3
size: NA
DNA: TGTGCCATCAGTGAGTCGATCGGGTATTCCCTCCACTTT
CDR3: CAISESIGYSLHF